This passage covers 21 T cell receptor beta chains from one sample sequenced in a study of CD8+ T cells in alopecia areata. Treatment in this sample: oral pan-JAK inhibitor, 5-10 mg twice daily. As the sequencing template, cDNA was produced by extracting RNA and reverse transcribing it. Using immunoSEQ multiplex PCR, the repertoire was profiled, and TCRdb retains in-frame clones only, with some absent. In the table there are approximately 120,000 clones, over 60% of which are singletons. The source was CD4+ T cells sorted from blood, collected at week 4, from a patient treated with tofacitinib. All receptors come from a human donor with alopecia areata.

The rearrangement joins TRBV29-1 to TRBJ1-1, with unresolved D. The germline V gene has CDR1 SQVTM and CDR2 ANQGSEA. The CDR3 spans 14 residues. Trimming pared 5 bases from V and 0 bases from J, leaving 13 bases between. The CDR3 DNA reads TGCAGCGTTCGAGTGGCTGTGATGAACACTGAAGCTTTCTTT. Protein: CSVRVAVMNTEAFF. Supplemented by reference TRBV29-1 and TRBJ1-1, the full variable domain reads SAVISQKPSRDICQRGTSLTIQCQVDSQVTMMFWYRQQPGQSLTLIATANQGSEATYESGFVIDKFPISRPNLTFSTLTVSNMSPEDSSIYLCSVRVAVMNTEAFFGQGTRLTVV.

The chain joins TRBV7-9 to TRBJ2-6, with D perhaps TRBD1 (6 bases). Trimming stripped 7 bases from V and 1 base from J, with 11 bases between. This CDR3 contains 15 residues. Germline assignment: CDR1 SEHNR and CDR2 FQNEAQ (reference sequence). The CDR3 DNA is TGTGCCAGCACCCTAGGGGGATCTGGGGCCAACGTCCTGACTTTC. Translation gives CASTLGGSGANVLTF.

The gene calls are TRBV5-4 and TRBJ2-7; no clear D gene. The CDR3 consists of 15 residues. Germline V gene data show CDR1 as SGHNT and CDR2 as YYREEE (reference sequence). V was clipped by 5 bases and J by 0 bases, with 15 bases between them. CDR3 bases: TGTGCCAGCAGTCATATGGGCGCCACCTCCTACGAGCAGTACTTC. This encodes CASSHMGATSYEQYF.

J is TRBJ2-1 and V is TRBV30; 8 bases are shared with TRBD1. V lost 7 bases, J lost 0 bases, and 8 bases stayed unmatched. The V gene's germline CDR1 is GTSNPN and CDR2 SVGIG (reference sequence). CDR3 size: 15 residues. This chain's CDR3 is CASNRDRSSYNEQFF. The CDR3, as DNA: TGTGCCTCAAACCGGGACAGGAGCTCCTACAATGAGCAGTTCTTC.

The V and J genes are TRBV5-1 and TRBJ1-6; 9 bases are a match to TRBD1. Trimming took 4 bases from V and 10 from J; bases not matched to a gene: 6. The CDR3 is 14 residues long. Germline lookup yields CDR1 SGHRS and CDR2 YFSETQ. As DNA, the CDR3 is TGCGCCAGCAGCACCGGACAGGGGCTCTCACCCCTCCACTTT. It is translated as CASSTGQGLSPLHF. The full variable domain, its missing parts supplied by reference TRBV5-1 and TRBJ1-6, is KAGVTQTPRYLIKTRGQQVTLSCSPISGHRSVSWYQQTPGQGLQFLFEYFSETQRNKGNFPGRFSGRQFSNSRSEMNVSTLELGDSALYLCASSTGQGLSPLHFGNGTRLTVT.

CDR3 region: CAWSLGLAGDTGELFF. The DNA of the CDR3 is TGTGCCTGGAGCTTGGGTCTAGCGGGAGACACCGGGGAGCTGTTTTTT. The gene calls are TRBV30 and TRBJ2-2, with 10 bases identical to TRBD2. J lost 3 bases, V lost 3 bases, and 7 bases had no gene match. The germline gives CDR1 GTSNPN, CDR2 SVGIG (reference sequence). This CDR3 contains 16 residues.

V gene TRBV10-2 combines with J gene TRBJ2-5, with D unclear. The V end was cut by 10 bases, the J end by 7 bases, with 7 bases between. The CDR3 loop spans 9 amino acids. Germline CDR1 is WSHSY and CDR2 is SAAADI. The CDR3 DNA sequence: TGCGCCACCGGTATGACCCAGTACTTC. Protein product: CATGMTQYF.

The chain links TRBV4-3 to TRBJ2-7; D possibly corresponds to TRBD2 (6 bases). V lost 0 bases to trimming and J lost 2 bases, with 17 bases between them. This CDR3 region has 17 residues. Germline-derived CDR1 and CDR2 are LGHNA and YSLEER. In nucleotides, the CDR3 is TGCGCCAGCAGCCAAGATCTCGGGGGAGCGGCGCCCTACGAGCAGTACTTC. This codes for CASSQDLGGAAPYEQYF.

As for this clone: The same CDR3 also results from other DNA sequences found in this sample. This sequence joins TRBV29-1 and TRBJ1-1, with 8 bases that match TRBD1. Trimming took 7 bases from V and 0 from J; bases not matched to a gene: 4. Germline V gives CDR1 SQVTM, CDR2 ANQGSEA. The CDR3 runs to 13 residues. The CDR3 region is CSAGDRMNTEAFF. The DNA of the CDR3 is TGCAGCGCCGGGGACAGGATGAACACTGAAGCTTTCTTT. The whole variable domain, filled in from reference TRBV29-1 and TRBJ1-1, reads SAVISQKPSRDICQRGTSLTIQCQVDSQVTMMFWYRQQPGQSLTLIATANQGSEATYESGFVIDKFPISRPNLTFSTLTVSNMSPEDSSIYLCSAGDRMNTEAFFGQGTRLTVV.

CDR3 sequence reads: CSVVVGPGQGYGGNQPQHF. CDR3 nucleotides: TGCAGCGTTGTGGTAGGGCCGGGACAGGGATATGGGGGCAATCAGCCCCAGCATTTT. The V call is TRBV29-1, the J call TRBJ1-5; TRBD1 matches 9 bases. Germline lookup yields CDR1 SQVTM and CDR2 ANQGSEA. V shed 4 bases and J 2 bases; nucleotides not matched to a gene: 18. The CDR3 extends over 19 amino acids.

There are a few counts of this clone. The rearrangement links TRBV25-1 to TRBJ2-1; 7 positions match TRBD1. J was trimmed by 9 bases and V by 5 bases; bases with no gene match: 7. The germline gives CDR1 MGHDK, CDR2 SYGVNS. The CDR3 is made up of 13 amino acids. The CDR3 loop is CASSKQGFLEQFF. CDR3 bases: TGTGCCAGCAGTAAACAGGGGTTTCTTGAGCAGTTCTTC.

The chain recombines TRBV7-9 with TRBJ1-1; 8 nucleotides match TRBD1. Germline V lookup: CDR1 SEHNR, CDR2 FQNEAQ (reference sequence). The junction had 1 base not matched to a gene; V was cut back by 3 bases and J by 1 base. This CDR3 region has 14 residues. Here the CDR3 DNA reads TGTGCCAGCAGCTTTGGGACAGGGAACACTGAAGCTTTCTTT. Protein sequence: CASSFGTGNTEAFF.

This clone showed up just a few times. J is TRBJ2-7 and V is TRBV29-1; a weak D match, TRBD2 (5 bases). In germline, CDR1 is SQVTM, CDR2 ANQGSEA. This CDR3 is 10 amino acids long. V lost 5 bases and J lost 7, with 9 bases in between. CDR3 sequence (DNA): TGCAGCGTTAGCCGAGGGGAGCAGTACTTC. The encoded protein is CSVSRGEQYF.

The rearrangement joins TRBV9 to TRBJ1-1; TRBD1 might be the D (5 bases). CDR1 and CDR2 from the germline V gene are SGDLS and YYNGEE. V was trimmed by 0 bases and J by 4 bases, leaving 16 bases between them. The CDR3 is made up of 16 amino acids. CDR3 sequence (DNA): TGTGCCAGCAGCGTAGGCGGTGGCAGGGTGGTCACTGAAGCTTTCTTT. It codes for CASSVGGGRVVTEAFF.

The chain joins TRBV5-1 to TRBJ2-3; 8 bases match TRBD2. Per the germline V gene, CDR1 is SGHRS and CDR2 is YFSETQ. The CDR3 consists of 15 residues. After removal of 4 bases from V and 5 bases from J, the junction contained 9 bases not matched to a gene. The CDR3 sequence is CASSLERGRQDTQYF. The CDR3 DNA follows: TGCGCCAGCAGCCTGGAGCGGGGGAGGCAAGATACGCAGTATTTT.

This chain joins TRBV4-2 and TRBJ2-3; D remains unclear. CDR3 length: 13 residues. V was trimmed by 0 bases and J by 4 bases, leaving 5 bases between them. Germline V gene sequence: CDR1 LGHNA, CDR2 YNFKEQ. This CDR3 reads CASSQDEPDTQYF. The CDR3 DNA reads as TGTGCCAGCAGCCAAGACGAGCCAGATACGCAGTATTTT.

This CDR3 reads CASSLDRETLGSQYF. The CDR3 DNA reads TGTGCCAGCAGCTTAGATCGAGAAACCCTCGGGTCCCAGTACTTC. V is TRBV7-2 and J is TRBJ2-5; D not certain. The CDR3 extends over 15 amino acids. Trimming took off 1 base at V and 9 bases at J, with 18 bases between the two ends. Germline V lookup: CDR1 SGHTA, CDR2 FQGNSA.

The sample holds a few counts of this clone. This chain uses TRBV29-1 with TRBJ1-5; 12 bases agree with TRBD1. Germline trimming cut 4 bases from V and 5 bases from J; bases unmatched to any gene: 3. The CDR3 extends over 14 amino acids. CDR1 SQVTM and CDR2 ANQGSEA come from the germline V gene. CDR3 in DNA: TGCAGCGTTGTTGGGACAGGGGGCGATCAGCCCCAGCATTTT. It translates to CSVVGTGGDQPQHF.

A few counts support this clone. The rearrangement links TRBV7-9 to TRBJ1-1; no definite D call. Trimming left V 1 base short and J 10 bases short, with 10 bases between. The CDR3 is made up of 12 amino acids. The germline V gene encodes CDR1 SEHNR and CDR2 FQNEAQ (reference sequence). In nucleotides, the CDR3 is TGTGCCAGCAGCTTAGTAGAGGCGGGAGCTTTCTTT. Residues: CASSLVEAGAFF.

This chain uses TRBV29-1 with TRBJ2-7, with a weak D call TRBD1 (6 bases). Trimming took 6 bases from V and 4 from J, leaving 10 bases between them. Germline loops: CDR1 SQVTM, CDR2 ANQGSEA. This CDR3 spans 11 amino acids. The CDR3 spells CSVITGYEQYF. DNA for the CDR3: TGCAGCGTGATCACAGGGTACGAGCAGTACTTC.

This chain joins TRBV5-6 and TRBJ2-1; no clear D. V was cut by 5 bases and J by 9 bases, with 9 bases left in between. Germline CDR1 and CDR2: SGHDT and YYEEEE. The length of the CDR3 is 11 residues. The CDR3 loop is CASRKYAEQFF. The CDR3 DNA reads as TGTGCCAGCAGGAAATATGCTGAGCAGTTCTTC. Based on the CDR3 plus reference TRBV5-6 and TRBJ2-1, the full variable domain is DAGVTQSPTHLIKTRGQQVTLRCSPKSGHDTVSWYQQALGQGPQFIFQYYEEEERQRGNFPDRFSGHQFPNYSSELNVNALLLGDSALYLCASRKYAEQFFGPGTRLTVL.